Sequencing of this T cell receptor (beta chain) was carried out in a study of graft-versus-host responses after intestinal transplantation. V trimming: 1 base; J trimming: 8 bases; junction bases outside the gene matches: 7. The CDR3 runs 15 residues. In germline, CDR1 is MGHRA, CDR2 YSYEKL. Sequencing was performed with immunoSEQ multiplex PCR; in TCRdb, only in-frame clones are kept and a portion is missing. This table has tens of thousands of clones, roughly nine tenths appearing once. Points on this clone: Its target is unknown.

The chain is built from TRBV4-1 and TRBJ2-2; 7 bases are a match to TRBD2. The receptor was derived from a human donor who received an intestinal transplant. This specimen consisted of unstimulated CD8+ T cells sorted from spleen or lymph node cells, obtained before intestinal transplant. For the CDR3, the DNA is TGCGCCAGCAGCCAAGGGTCTGGGGGGGTTGGGGAGCTGTTTTTT. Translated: CASSQGSGGVGELFF.